This TCR beta chain comes out of a study of blood T cell repertoires in COVID-19. Sequenced by immunoSEQ multiplex PCR; TCRdb stores in-frame clones only, minus some. The sample records some 330,000 clones, over 80% being singletons. The CDR3 is made up of 19 amino acids. Per the germline V gene, CDR1 is SGHRS and CDR2 is YFSETQ. Trimming left V 4 bases short and J 4 bases short, with 26 bases between. The sample comprised PBMCs or T cells enriched from blood (not recorded which). The genes are TRBV5-1 and TRBJ1-4, with D possibly TRBD1 on 6 matching bases. The sequence came from a man aged 25-45 years who had recovered from COVID-19. In DNA form, the CDR3 reads TGCGCCAGCAGCCGACCCTACACTCAACAGGGTGTCGATAATGAAAAACTGTTTTTT. As protein: CASSRPYTQQGVDNEKLFF.